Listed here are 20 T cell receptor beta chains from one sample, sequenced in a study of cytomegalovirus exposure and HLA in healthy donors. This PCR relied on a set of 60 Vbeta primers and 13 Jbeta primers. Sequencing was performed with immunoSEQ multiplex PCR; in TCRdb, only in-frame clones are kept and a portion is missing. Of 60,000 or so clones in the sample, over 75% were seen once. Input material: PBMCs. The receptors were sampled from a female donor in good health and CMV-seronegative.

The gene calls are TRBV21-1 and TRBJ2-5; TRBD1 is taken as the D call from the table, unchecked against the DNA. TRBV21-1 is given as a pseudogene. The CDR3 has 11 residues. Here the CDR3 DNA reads TGTGCCAGCAGCCCAGGGGAGACCCAGTACTTC. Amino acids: CASSPGETQYF.

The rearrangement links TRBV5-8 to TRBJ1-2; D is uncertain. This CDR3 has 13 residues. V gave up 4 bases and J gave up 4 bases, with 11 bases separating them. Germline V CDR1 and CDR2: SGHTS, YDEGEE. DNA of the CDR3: TGTGCCAGCAGCCGAGATAACGGCTATGGCTACACCTTC. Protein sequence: CASSRDNGYGYTF.

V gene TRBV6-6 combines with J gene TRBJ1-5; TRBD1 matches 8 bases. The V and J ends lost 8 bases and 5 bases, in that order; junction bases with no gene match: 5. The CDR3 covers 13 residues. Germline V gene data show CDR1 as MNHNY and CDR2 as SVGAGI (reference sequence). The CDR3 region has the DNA TGTGCCAGCCGGGACAGGTCGGATCAGCCCCAGCATTTT. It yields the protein CASRDRSDQPQHF.

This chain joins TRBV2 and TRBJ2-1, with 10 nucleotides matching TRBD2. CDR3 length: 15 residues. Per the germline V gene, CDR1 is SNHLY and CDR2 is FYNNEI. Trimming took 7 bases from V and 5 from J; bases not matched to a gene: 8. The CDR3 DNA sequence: TGTGCCAGCAACCCCCTAGCGGGAGACAACAATGAGCAGTTCTTC. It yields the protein CASNPLAGDNNEQFF.

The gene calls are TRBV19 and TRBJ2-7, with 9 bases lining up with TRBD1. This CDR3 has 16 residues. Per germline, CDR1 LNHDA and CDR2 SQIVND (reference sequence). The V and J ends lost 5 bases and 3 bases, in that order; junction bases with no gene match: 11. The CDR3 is CASSGFLGTGNYEQYF. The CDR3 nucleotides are TGTGCCAGTAGTGGATTCCTCGGGACAGGGAACTACGAGCAGTACTTC.

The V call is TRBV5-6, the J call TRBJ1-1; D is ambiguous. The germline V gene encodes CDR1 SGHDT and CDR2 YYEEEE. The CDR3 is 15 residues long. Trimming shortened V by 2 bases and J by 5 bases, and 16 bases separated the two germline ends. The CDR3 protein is CASSFSPDGWTEAFF. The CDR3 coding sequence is TGTGCCAGCAGCTTTAGCCCCGACGGGTGGACTGAAGCTTTCTTT.

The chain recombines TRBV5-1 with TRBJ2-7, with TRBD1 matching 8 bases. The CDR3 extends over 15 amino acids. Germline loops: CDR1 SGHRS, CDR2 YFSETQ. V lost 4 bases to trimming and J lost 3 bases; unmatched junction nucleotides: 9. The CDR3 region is CASSLRTGWNYEQYF. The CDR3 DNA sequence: TGCGCCAGCAGCCTAAGGACAGGGTGGAACTACGAGCAGTACTTC.

CDR3 amino acids: CASSRAGGGETQYF. The CDR3 nucleotides read TGTGCCAGCAGCAGAGCGGGAGGAGGGGAGACCCAGTACTTC. The chain is built from TRBV9 and TRBJ2-5; 9 bases agree with TRBD2. CDR3 length equals 14 residues. Trimming took 4 bases from V and 5 from J; bases not matched to a gene: 6. Germline V gene data show CDR1 as SGDLS and CDR2 as YYNGEE.

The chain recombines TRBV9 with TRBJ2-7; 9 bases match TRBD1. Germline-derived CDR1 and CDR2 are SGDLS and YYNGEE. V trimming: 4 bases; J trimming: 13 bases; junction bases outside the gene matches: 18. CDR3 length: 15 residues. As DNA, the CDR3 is TGTGCCAGCAGCCCTACATCCCGGGACAGGGAAACGTTATACTTC. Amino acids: CASSPTSRDRETLYF.

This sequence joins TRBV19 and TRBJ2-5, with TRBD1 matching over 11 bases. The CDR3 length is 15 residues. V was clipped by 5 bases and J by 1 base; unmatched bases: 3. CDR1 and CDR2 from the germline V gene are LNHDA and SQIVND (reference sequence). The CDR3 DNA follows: TGTGCCAGTAGTCCCGGGACAGGGGGCCAAGAGACCCAGTACTTC. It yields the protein CASSPGTGGQETQYF.

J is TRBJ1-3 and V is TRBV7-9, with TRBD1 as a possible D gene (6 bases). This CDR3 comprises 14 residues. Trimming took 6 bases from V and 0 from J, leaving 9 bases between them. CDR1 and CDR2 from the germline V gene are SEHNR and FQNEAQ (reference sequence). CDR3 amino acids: CASRRDISGNTIYF. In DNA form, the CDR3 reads TGTGCCAGCAGACGGGACATCTCTGGAAACACCATATATTTT.

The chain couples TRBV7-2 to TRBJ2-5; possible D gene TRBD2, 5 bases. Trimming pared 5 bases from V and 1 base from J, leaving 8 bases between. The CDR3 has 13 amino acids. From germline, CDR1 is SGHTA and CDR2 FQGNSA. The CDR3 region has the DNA TGTGCCAGCAGCCGCGGGCCCCAAGAGACCCAGTACTTC. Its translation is CASSRGPQETQYF.

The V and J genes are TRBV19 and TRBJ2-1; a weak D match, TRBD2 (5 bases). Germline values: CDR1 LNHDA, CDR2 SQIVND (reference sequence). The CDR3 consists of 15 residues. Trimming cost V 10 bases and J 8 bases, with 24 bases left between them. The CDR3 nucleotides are TGTGCCACCTTGATAGCGAGAGGGTTTACGGATGAGCAGTTCTTC. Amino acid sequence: CATLIARGFTDEQFF.

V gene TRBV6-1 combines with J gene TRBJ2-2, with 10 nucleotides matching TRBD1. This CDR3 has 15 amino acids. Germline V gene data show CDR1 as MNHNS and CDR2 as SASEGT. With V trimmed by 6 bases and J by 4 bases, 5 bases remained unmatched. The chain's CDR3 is CASRRQGAGTGELFF. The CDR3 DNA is TGTGCCAGCAGACGACAGGGGGCGGGCACCGGGGAGCTGTTTTTT.

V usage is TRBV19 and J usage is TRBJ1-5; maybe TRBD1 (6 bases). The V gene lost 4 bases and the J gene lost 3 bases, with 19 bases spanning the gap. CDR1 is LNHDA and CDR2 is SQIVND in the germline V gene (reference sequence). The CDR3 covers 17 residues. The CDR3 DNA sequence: TGTGCCAGTAGTAGTAAATACAGGGAAGAATCCAATCAGCCCCAGCATTTT. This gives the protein CASSSKYREESNQPQHF.

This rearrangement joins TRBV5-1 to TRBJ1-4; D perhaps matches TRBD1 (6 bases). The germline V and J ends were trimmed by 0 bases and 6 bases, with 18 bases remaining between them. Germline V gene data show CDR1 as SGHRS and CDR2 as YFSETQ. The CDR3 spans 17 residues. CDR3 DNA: TGCGCCAGCAGCTTGGGTCTCGGAGGACAGAGCTATGAAAAACTGTTTTTT. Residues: CASSLGLGGQSYEKLFF.

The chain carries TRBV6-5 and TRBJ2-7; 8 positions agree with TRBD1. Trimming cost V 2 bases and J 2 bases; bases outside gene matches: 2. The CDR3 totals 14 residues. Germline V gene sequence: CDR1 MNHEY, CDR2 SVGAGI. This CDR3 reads CASSYRTGPYEQYF. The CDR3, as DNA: TGTGCCAGCAGTTACCGGACAGGGCCCTACGAGCAGTACTTC.

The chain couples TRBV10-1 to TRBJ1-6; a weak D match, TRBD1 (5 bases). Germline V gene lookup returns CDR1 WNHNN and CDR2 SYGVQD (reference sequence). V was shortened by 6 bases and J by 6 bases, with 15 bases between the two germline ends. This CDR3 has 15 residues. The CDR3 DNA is TGCGCCAGCAGACCAGGGTTTGAAGGTAATTCACCCCTCCACTTT. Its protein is CASRPGFEGNSPLHF.

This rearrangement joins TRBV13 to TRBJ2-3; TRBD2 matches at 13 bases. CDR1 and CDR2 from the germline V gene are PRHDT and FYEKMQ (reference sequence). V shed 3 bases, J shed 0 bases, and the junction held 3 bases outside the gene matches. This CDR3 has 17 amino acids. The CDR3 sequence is CASSFGLAGASTDTQYF. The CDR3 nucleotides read TGTGCCAGCAGCTTCGGACTAGCGGGAGCTAGCACAGATACGCAGTATTTT.

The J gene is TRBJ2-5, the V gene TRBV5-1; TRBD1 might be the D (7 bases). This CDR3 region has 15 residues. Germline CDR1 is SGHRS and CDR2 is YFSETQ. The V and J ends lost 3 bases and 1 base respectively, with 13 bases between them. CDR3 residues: CASSWGTAGQETQYF. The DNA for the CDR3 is TGCGCCAGCAGCTGGGGGACAGCGGGCCAAGAGACCCAGTACTTC.